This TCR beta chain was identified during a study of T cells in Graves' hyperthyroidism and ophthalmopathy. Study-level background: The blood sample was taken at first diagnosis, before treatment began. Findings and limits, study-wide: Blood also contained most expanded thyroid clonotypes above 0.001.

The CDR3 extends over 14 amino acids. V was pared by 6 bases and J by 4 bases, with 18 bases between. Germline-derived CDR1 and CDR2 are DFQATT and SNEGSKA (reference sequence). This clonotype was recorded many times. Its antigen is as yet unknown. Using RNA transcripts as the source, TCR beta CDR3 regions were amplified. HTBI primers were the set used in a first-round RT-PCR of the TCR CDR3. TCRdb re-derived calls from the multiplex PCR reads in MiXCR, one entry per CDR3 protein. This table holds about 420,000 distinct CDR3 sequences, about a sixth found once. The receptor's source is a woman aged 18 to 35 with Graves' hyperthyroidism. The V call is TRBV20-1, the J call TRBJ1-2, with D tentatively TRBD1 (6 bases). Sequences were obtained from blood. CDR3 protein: CSAPSRGGGYGYTF. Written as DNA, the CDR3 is TGCAGTGCCCCAAGCAGGGGTGGCGGCTATGGCTACACCTTC.